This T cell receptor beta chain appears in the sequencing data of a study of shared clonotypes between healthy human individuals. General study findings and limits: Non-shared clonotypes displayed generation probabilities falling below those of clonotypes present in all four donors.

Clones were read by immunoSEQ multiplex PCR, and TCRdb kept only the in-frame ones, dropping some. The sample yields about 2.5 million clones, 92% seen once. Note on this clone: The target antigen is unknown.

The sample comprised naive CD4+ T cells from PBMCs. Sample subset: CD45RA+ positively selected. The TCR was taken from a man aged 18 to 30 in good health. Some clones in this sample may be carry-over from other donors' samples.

The CDR3 bases are TGTGCCTGGGGTTGGAAACAGGGGGCGGCTAACTATGGCTACACCTTC. Protein: CAWGWKQGAANYGYTF. This chain uses TRBV30 with TRBJ1-2, with 9 bases fitting TRBD1. Germline loops: CDR1 GTSNPN, CDR2 SVGIG (reference sequence). The V segment lost 5 bases and the J segment 0 bases; nucleotides outside the gene matches: 10. This CDR3 comprises 16 residues.